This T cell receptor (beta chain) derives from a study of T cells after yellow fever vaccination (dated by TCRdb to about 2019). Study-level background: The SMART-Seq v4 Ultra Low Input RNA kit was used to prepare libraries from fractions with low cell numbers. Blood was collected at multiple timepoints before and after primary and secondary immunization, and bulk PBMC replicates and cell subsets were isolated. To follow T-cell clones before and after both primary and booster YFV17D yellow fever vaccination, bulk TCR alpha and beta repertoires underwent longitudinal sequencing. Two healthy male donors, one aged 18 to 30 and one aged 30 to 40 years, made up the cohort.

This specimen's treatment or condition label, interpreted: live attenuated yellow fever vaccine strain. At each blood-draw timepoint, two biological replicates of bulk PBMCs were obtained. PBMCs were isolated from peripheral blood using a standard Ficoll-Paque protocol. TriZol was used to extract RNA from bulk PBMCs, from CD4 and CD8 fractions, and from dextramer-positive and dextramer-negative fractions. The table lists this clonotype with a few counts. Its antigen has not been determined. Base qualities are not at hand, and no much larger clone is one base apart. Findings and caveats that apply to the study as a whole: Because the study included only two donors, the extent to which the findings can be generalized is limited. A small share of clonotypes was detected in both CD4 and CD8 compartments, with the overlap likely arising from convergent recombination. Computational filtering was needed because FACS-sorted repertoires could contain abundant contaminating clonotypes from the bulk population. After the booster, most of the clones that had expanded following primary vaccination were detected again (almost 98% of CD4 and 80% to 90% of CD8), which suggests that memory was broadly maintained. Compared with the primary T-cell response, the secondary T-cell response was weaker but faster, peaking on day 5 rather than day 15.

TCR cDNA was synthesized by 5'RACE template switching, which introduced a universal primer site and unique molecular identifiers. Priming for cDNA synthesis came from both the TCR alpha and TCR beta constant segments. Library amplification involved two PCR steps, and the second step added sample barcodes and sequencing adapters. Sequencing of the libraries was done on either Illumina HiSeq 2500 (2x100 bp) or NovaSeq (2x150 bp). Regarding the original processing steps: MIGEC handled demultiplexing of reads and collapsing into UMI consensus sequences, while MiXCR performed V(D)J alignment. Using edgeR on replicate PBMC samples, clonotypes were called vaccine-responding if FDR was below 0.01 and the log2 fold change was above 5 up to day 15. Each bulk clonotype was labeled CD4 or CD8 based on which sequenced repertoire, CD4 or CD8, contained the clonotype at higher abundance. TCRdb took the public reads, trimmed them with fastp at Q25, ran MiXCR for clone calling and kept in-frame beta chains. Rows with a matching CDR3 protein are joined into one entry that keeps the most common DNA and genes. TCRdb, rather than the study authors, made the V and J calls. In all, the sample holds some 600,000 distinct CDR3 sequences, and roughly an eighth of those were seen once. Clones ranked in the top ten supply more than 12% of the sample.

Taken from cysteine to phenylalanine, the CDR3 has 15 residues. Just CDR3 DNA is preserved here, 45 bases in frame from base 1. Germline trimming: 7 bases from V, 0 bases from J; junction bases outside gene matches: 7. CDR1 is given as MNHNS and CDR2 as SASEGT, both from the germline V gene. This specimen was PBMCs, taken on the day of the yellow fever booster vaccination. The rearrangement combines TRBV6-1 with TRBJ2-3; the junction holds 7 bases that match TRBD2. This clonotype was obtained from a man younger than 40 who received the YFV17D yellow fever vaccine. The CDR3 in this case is CASMLLAASTDTQYF. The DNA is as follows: TGTGCCAGCATGCTTCTAGCGGCGAGCACAGATACGCAGTATTTT.